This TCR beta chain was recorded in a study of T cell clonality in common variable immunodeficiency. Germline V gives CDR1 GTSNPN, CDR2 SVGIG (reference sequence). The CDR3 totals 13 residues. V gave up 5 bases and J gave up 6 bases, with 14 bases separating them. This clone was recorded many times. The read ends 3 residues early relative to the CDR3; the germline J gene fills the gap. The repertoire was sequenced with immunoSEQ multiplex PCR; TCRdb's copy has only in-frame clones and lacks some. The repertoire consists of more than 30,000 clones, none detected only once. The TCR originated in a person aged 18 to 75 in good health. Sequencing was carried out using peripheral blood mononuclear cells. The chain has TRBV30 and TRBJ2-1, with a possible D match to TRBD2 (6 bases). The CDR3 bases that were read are TGTGCCTGGGGGATAGGACTACTCAATGAG. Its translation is CAWGIGLLNE. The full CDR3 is CAWGIGLLNEQFF.